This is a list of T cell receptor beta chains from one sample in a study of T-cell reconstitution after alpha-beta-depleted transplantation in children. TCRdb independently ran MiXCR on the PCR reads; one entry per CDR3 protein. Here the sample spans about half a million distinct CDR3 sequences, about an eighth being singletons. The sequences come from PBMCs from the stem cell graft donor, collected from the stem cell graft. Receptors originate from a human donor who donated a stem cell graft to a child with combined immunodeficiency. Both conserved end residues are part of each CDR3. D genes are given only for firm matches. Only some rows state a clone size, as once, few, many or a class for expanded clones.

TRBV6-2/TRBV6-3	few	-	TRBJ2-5	CASSTLWGAEETQYF	TGTGCCAGCAGTACACTTTGGGGGGCTGAAGAGACCCAGTACTTC
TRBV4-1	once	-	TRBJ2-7	CASSPIGGYYEQYF	TGCGCCAGCAGCCCAATTGGGGGTTACTACGAGCAGTACTTC
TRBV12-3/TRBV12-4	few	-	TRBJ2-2	CASSLSTGAGTGELFF	TGTGCCAGCAGTTTGTCTACCGGGGCTGGCACCGGGGAGCTGTTTTTT
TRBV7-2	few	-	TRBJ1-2	CASSHTPPSDGYTF	TGTGCCAGCAGCCACACCCCCCCGAGCGATGGCTACACCTTC
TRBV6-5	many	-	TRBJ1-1	CASRMKYTEAFF	TGTGCCAGCAGAATGAAATACACTGAAGCTTTCTTT
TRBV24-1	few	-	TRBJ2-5	CATSGPIRETQYF	TGTGCCACCAGTGGACCGATCCGAGAGACCCAGTACTTC
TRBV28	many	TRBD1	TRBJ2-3	CASSSTGGPDTQYF	TGTGCCAGCAGTTCAACAGGGGGACCAGATACGCAGTATTTT
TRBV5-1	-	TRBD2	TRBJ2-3	CASSLEGLAGVTQYF	TGCGCCAGCAGCTTGGAGGGACTAGCGGGCGTGACGCAGTATTTT
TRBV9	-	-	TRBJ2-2	CASSARGLNGELFF	TGTGCCAGCAGCGCTAGGGGACTTAACGGGGAGCTGTTTTTT
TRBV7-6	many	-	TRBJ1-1	CASSTGRTEAFF	TGTGCCAGCAGTACGGGACGTACTGAAGCTTTCTTT
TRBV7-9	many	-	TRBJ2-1	CASSILTSPGGENEQFF	TGTGCCAGCAGCATCCTGACGTCCCCGGGTGGAGAGAATGAGCAGTTCTTC
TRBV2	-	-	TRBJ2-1	CASKSGTLNYNEQFF	TGTGCCAGCAAGTCGGGGACTCTAAACTACAATGAGCAGTTCTTC
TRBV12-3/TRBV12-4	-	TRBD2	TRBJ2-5	CSSSTTSGGASQYF	TGTTCCAGCAGTACAACTAGCGGGGGGGCAAGTCAGTACTTC
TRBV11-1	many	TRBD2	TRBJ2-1	CASSLEVLFPPTSGDYNEQFF	TGTGCCAGCAGCTTAGAAGTTTTATTTCCCCCCACTAGCGGGGATTACAATGAGCAGTTCTTC
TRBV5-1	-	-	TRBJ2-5	CASSRGEGHKTQYF	TGCGCCAGCAGTAGGGGGGAGGGCCATAAGACCCAGTACTTC
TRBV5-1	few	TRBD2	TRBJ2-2	CASSLTGLAGYSGELFF	TGCGCCAGCAGCTTAACAGGACTAGCGGGATATTCCGGGGAGCTGTTTTTT
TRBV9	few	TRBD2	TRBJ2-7	CASSAGTSVSYEQYF	TGTGCCAGCAGCGCCGGGACTAGCGTTTCCTACGAGCAGTACTTC
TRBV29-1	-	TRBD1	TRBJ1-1	CSVGQGAEAFF	TGCAGCGTTGGACAGGGGGCTGAAGCTTTCTTT
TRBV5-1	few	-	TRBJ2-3	CASSSPRGTDTQYF	TGCGCCAGCAGCTCTCCCAGGGGTACAGATACGCAGTATTTT
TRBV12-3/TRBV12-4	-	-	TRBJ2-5	CASSSRTVKDF	TGTGCCAGCAGTTCCCGGACGGTGAAGGACTTC